Sequencing of this TCR beta chain was carried out in a study of T-cell memory formation after mild COVID-19. At the level of the study: The TCR clusters were mostly specific to one donor.

Notes on the study in general: Shrinking CD4+ clones resided mostly in CM and EM, and CD8+ ones in EMRA. The appearance of some responding clones in pre-infection memory suggested that cross-reactive memory joined.

The CDR3 totals 17 residues. Barcoded TCR alpha and TCR beta cDNA libraries with UMIs came from 5'RACE using constant-segment primers. One entry per CDR3 protein results from TCRdb running MiXCR on the 5' RACE reads. The sample records roughly 150,000 distinct CDR3 sequences, about 14% being singletons. Regarding this clonotype: Its matching antigen is unknown.

V usage is TRBV21-1 and J usage is TRBJ1-5; the D call in the table, TRBD1, was not verified against the DNA. TRBV21-1 is given as a pseudogene. The TCR was taken from an adult woman who had mild COVID-19 (a few samples of this study predate the infection). Cell type and time point are not known. Specimen: PBMCs or a T cell subset sorted from them (not recorded which). For the CDR3, the DNA is TGTGCCAGCAGCAACGGACAGGGGGCGGGCCTCAGTCAGCCCCAGCATTTT. Protein sequence: CASSNGQGAGLSQPQHF.